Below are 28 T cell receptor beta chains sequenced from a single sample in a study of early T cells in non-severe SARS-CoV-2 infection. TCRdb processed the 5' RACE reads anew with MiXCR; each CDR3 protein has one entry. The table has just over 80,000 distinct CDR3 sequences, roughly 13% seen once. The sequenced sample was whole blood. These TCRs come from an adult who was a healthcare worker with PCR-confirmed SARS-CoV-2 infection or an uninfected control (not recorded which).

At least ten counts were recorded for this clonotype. The CDR3 coding sequence is TGTGCCAGCAGCTTAAGGGGGACCGGGACCACAAGCTCCTACGAGCAGTACTTC. Translation: CASSLRGTGTTSSYEQYF. The rearrangement links TRBV7-2 to TRBJ2-7; D might be TRBD1 (6 bases). V lost 2 bases and J 0 bases, leaving 20 bases between the germline ends. The CDR3 is 18 amino acids. The germline V gene has CDR1 SGHTA and CDR2 FQGNSA.

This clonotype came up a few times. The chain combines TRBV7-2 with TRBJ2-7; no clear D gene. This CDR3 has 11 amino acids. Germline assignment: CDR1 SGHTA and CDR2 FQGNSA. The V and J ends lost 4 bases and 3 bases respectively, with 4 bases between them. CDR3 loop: CASSSYYEQYF. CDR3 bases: TGTGCCAGCAGCTCCTACTACGAGCAGTACTTC.

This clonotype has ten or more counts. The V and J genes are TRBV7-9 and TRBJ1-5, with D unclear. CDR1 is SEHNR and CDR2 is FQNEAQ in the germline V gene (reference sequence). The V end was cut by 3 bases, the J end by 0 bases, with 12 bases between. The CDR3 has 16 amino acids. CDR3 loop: CASSFGGENSNQPQHF. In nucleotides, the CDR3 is TGTGCCAGCAGCTTTGGTGGTGAGAATAGCAATCAGCCCCAGCATTTT.

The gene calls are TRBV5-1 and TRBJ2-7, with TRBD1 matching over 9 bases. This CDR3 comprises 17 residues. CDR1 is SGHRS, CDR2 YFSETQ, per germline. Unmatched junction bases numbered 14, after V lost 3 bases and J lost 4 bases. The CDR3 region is CASSYQIAGTGTYEQYF. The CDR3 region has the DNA TGCGCCAGCAGCTACCAAATCGCCGGGACAGGGACGTACGAGCAGTACTTC.

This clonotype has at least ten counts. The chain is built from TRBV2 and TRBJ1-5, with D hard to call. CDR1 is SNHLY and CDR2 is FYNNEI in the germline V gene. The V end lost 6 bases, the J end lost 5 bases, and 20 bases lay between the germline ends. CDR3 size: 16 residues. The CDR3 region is CASSRRPPYGDQPQHF. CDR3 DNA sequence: TGTGCCAGCAGCCGAAGGCCCCCATATGGGGATCAGCCCCAGCATTTT. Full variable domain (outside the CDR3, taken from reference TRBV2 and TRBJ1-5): EPEVTQTPSHQVTQMGQEVILRCVPISNHLYFYWYRQILGQKVEFLVSFYNNEISEKSEIFDDQFSVERPDGSNFTLKIRSTKLEDSAMYFCASSRRPPYGDQPQHFGDGTRLSIL.

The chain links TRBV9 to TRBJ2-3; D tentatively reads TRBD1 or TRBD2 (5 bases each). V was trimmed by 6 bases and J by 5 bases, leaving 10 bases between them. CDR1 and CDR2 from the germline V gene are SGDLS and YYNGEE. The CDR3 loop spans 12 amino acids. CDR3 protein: CASKGTGDTQYF. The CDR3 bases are TGTGCCAGCAAGGGGACCGGAGATACGCAGTATTTT.

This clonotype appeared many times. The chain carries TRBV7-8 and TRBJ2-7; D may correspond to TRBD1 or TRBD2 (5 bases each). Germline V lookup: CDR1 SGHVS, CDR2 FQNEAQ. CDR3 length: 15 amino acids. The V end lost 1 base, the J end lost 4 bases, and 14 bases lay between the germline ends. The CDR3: CASSLERGPTYEQYF. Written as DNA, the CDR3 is TGTGCCAGCAGCTTAGAACGGGGCCCAACTTACGAGCAGTACTTC.

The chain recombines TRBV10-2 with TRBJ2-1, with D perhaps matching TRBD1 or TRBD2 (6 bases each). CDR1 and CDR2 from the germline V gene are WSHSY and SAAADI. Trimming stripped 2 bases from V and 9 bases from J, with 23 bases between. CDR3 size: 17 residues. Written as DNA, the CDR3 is TGCGCCAGCAGTGAGCCGGGACTGAGAGGGGGACTGGGTGAGCAGTTCTTC. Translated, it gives CASSEPGLRGGLGEQFF.

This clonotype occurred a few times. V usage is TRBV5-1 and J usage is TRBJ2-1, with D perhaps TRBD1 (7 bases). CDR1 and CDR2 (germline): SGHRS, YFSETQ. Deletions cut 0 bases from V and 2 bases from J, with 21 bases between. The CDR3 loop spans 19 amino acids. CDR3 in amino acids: CASSLVVVVGRGAYNEQFF. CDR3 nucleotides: TGCGCCAGCAGCTTGGTAGTCGTCGTCGGCAGGGGGGCCTACAATGAGCAGTTCTTC.

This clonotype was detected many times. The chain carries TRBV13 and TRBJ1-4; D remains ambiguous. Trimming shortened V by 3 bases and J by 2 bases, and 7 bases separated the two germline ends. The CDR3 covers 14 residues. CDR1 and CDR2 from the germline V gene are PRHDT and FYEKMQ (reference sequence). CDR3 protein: CASSFRTTNEKLFF. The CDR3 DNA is TGTGCCAGCAGCTTTCGCACGACTAATGAAAAACTGTTTTTT.

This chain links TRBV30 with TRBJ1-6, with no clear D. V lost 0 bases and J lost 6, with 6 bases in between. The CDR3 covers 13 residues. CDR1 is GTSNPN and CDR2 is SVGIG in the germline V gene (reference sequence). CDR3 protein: CAWSVLVNSPLHF. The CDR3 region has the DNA TGTGCCTGGAGTGTATTGGTTAATTCACCCCTCCACTTT.

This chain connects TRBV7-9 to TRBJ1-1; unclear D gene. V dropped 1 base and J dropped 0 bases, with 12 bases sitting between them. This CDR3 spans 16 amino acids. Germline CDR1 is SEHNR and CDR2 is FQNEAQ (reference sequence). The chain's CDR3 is CASSLGLMGMNTEAFF. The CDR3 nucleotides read TGTGCCAGCAGCTTAGGGCTGATGGGTATGAACACTGAAGCTTTCTTT.

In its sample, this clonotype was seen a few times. The CDR3 sequence: CASSLSRPAGGRTGELFF. DNA for the CDR3: TGTGCCAGCAGCTTGTCGCGCCCGGCGGGGGGCAGAACCGGGGAGCTGTTTTTT. The chain couples TRBV7-3 to TRBJ2-2; 8 bases fit TRBD2. J lost 5 bases, V lost 3 bases, and 14 bases had no gene match. The CDR3 has 18 residues. Germline lookup yields CDR1 SGHTA and CDR2 FQGTGA.

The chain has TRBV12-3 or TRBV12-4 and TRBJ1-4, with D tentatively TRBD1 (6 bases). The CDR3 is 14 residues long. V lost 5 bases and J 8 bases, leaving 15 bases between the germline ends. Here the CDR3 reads CASSAYREGEKLFF. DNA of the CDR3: TGTGCCAGCAGTGCCTACAGGGAAGGGGAAAAACTGTTTTTT.

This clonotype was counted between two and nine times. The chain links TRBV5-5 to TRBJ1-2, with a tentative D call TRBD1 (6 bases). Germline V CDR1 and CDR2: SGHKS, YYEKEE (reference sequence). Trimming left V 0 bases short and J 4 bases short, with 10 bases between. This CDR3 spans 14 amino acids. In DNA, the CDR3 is TGTGCCAGCAGCTTGGGACAGGCCTTCTATGGCTACACCTTC. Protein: CASSLGQAFYGYTF.

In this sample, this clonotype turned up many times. The CDR3, as DNA: TGCGCCAGCGGACAAATGGATGATGAGACCCAGTACTTC. This translates into CASGQMDDETQYF. The chain carries TRBV5-1 and TRBJ2-5, with D maybe TRBD1 (5 bases). This CDR3 has 13 amino acids. Germline V CDR1 and CDR2: SGHRS, YFSETQ. Deletions cut 7 bases from V and 5 bases from J, with 15 bases between.

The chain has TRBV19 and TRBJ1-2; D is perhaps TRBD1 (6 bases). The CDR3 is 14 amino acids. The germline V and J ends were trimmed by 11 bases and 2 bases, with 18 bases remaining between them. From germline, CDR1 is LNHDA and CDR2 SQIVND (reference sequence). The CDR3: CACQKDRPNYGYTF. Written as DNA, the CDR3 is TGTGCCTGTCAGAAGGACAGACCAAACTATGGCTACACCTTC.

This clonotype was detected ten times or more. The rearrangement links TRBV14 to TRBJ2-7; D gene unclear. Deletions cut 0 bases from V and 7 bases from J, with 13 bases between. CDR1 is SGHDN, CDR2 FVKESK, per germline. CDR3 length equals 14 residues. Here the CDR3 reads CASSQDQTPLEQYF. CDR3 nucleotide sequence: TGTGCCAGCAGCCAAGATCAGACACCTCTGGAGCAGTACTTC.

The CDR3 coding sequence is TGCAGTGCTGCCCCGGGGGCCGTCATGGGGCAGTTCTTC. Encoded protein: CSAAPGAVMGQFF. The chain links TRBV20-1 to TRBJ2-1; D may match TRBD1 or TRBD2 (6 bases each). The CDR3 spans 13 residues. V was cut by 5 bases and J by 12 bases, with 20 bases left in between. Germline values: CDR1 DFQATT, CDR2 SNEGSKA (reference sequence).

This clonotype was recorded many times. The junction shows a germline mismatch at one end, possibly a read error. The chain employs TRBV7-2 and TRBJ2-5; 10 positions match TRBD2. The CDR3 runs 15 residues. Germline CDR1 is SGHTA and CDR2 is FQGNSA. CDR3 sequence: CASSHPVTWGLAPRF. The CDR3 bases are TGTGCCAGCAGCCATCCTGTCACATGGGGACTAGCGCCGAGGTTC. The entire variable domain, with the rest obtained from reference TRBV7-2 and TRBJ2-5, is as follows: GAGVSQSPSNKVTEKGKDVELRCDPISGHTALYWYRQSLGQGLEFLIYFQGNSAPDKSGLPSDRFSAERTGGSVSTLTIQRTQQEDSAVYLCASSHPVTWGLAPRFGPGTRLLVL.

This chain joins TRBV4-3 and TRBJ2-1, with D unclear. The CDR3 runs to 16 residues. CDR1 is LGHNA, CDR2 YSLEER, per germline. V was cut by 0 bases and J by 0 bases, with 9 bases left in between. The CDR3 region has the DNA TGCGCCAGCAGCCAAGATATTCCCAGCTCCTACAATGAGCAGTTCTTC. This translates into CASSQDIPSSYNEQFF.

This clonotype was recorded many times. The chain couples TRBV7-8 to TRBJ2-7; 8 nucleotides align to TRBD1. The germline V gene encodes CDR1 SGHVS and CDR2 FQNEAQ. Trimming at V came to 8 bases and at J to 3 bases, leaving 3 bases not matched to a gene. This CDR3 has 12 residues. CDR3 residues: CASGQGLYEQYF. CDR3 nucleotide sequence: TGTGCCAGCGGACAGGGCCTCTACGAGCAGTACTTC. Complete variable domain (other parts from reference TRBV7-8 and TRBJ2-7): GAGVSQSPRYKVAKRGQDVALRCDPISGHVSLFWYQQALGQGPEFLTYFQNEAQLDKSGLPSDRFFAERPEGSVSTLKIQRTQQEDSAVYLCASGQGLYEQYFGPGTRLTVT.

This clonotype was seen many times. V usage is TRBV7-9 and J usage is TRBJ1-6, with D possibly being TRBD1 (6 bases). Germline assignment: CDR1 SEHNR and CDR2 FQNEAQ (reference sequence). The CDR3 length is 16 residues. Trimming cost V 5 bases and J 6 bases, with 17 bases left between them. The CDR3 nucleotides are TGTGCCAGCAGCCCTTTCCCGAGGACAGTTAATTCACCCCTCCACTTT. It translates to CASSPFPRTVNSPLHF.

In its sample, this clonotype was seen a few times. CDR3 bases: TGTGCCAGCAGAGCCCTAGGGGCTGCAACTAATGAAAAACTGTTTTTT. Protein: CASRALGAATNEKLFF. V is TRBV6-2 or TRBV6-3 and J is TRBJ1-4; D may be TRBD1 (5 bases). Between the trimmed V and J ends, which lost 6 bases and 0 bases, there was a span of 14 bases. This CDR3 is 16 amino acids long. The V gene's germline CDR1 is MNHEY and CDR2 SVGEGT.

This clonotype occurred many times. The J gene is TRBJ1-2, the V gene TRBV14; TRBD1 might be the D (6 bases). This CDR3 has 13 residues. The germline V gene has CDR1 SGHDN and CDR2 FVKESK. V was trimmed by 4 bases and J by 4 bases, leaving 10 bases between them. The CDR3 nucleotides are TGTGCCAGCAGCCCGGGACATATCTATGGCTACACCTTC. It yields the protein CASSPGHIYGYTF. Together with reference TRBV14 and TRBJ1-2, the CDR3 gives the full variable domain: EAGVTQFPSHSVIEKGQTVTLRCDPISGHDNLYWYRRVMGKEIKFLLHFVKESKQDESGMPNNRFLAERTGGTYSTLKVQPAELEDSGVYFCASSPGHIYGYTFGSGTRLTVV.

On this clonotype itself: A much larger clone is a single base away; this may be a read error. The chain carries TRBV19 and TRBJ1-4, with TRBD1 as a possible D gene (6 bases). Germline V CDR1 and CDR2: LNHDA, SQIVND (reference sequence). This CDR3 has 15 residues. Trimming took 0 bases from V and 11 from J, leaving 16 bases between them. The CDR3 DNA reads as TGTGCCAGTAGTATAGATCTCCTTCAGGGGATCAAACTGTTTTTT. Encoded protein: CASSIDLLQGIKLFF.

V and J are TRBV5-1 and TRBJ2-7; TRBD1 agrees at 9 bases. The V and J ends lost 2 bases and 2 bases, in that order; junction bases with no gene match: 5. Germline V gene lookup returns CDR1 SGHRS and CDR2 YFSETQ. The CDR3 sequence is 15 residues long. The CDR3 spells CASSFDRGVTYEQYF. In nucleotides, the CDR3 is TGCGCCAGCAGCTTTGACAGGGGGGTAACCTACGAGCAGTACTTC.

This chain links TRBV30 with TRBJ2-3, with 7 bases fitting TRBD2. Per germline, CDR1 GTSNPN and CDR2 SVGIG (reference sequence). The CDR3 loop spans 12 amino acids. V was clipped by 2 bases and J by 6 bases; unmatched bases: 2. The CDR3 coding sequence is TGTGCCTGGAGTCTGGGGGGGGATACGCAGTATTTT. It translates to CAWSLGGDTQYF.